Each of the 14 T cell receptor beta chains below was sequenced from the same sample in a study of response to subunit inactivated influenza vaccine. TCRdb recomputed calls from the RT-PCR reads with MiXCR, one row per CDR3 protein. The repertoire holds hundreds of thousands of distinct CDR3 sequences, with more than 15% as singletons. The sequencing here drew on PBMCs from blood, taken 11 to 12 days after vaccination. These receptors were taken from a man between 50 and 59 years old who received an inactivated influenza vaccine.

J is TRBJ2-5 and V is TRBV29-1; D perhaps matches TRBD2 (5 bases). The germline gives CDR1 SQVTM, CDR2 ANQGSEA. There are 14 residues in the CDR3. Deletions cut 4 bases from V and 2 bases from J, with 14 bases between. The CDR3 region is CSVGLAPVQETQYF. The CDR3 DNA is TGCAGCGTTGGGCTAGCCCCTGTGCAAGAGACCCAGTACTTC.

This sequence joins TRBV7-9 and TRBJ2-7, with D possibly being TRBD1 (6 bases). Germline CDR1 reads SEHNR; CDR2 reads FQNEAQ (reference sequence). Trimming shortened V by 7 bases and J by 2 bases, and 9 bases separated the two germline ends. The CDR3 extends over 12 amino acids. This chain's CDR3 is CASKQGAYEQYF. CDR3 nucleotide sequence: TGTGCCAGCAAACAGGGTGCCTACGAGCAGTACTTC. Full variable domain (remainder filled in from reference TRBV7-9 and TRBJ2-7): DTGVSQNPRHKITKRGQNVTFRCDPISEHNRLYWYRQTLGQGPEFLTYFQNEAQLEKSRLLSDRFSAERPKGSFSTLEIQRTEQGDSAMYLCASKQGAYEQYFGPGTRLTVT.

The chain recombines TRBV28 with TRBJ2-7; 11 bases line up with TRBD2. Germline assignment: CDR1 MDHEN and CDR2 SYDVKM. The CDR3 length is 17 residues. J was trimmed by 2 bases and V by 6 bases; bases with no gene match: 12. The CDR3 spells CASSWDQTSGMTYEQYF. The CDR3 DNA follows: TGTGCCAGCAGCTGGGACCAGACTAGCGGGATGACCTACGAGCAGTACTTC.

J is TRBJ2-7 and V is TRBV20-1, with a tentative D call TRBD1 (6 bases). Germline V CDR1 and CDR2: DFQATT, SNEGSKA (reference sequence). The CDR3 is 15 amino acids. Trimming took off 6 bases at V and 2 bases at J, with 20 bases between the two ends. CDR3 sequence reads: CSATAGTTKTYEQYF. The CDR3 nucleotides are TGCAGTGCCACTGCCGGGACAACTAAAACCTACGAGCAGTACTTC.

The gene calls are TRBV24-1 and TRBJ2-2; 8 bases match TRBD2. The CDR3 runs to 17 residues. Germline lookup yields CDR1 KGHDR and CDR2 SFDVKD. J was trimmed by 0 bases and V by 2 bases; bases with no gene match: 4. In nucleotides, the CDR3 is TGTGCCACCAGTGATTCCAATAGCGGGGCGAACACCGGGGAGCTGTTTTTT. It encodes CATSDSNSGANTGELFF.

The chain is built from TRBV4-2 and TRBJ2-3; 7 bases fit TRBD2. This CDR3 region has 17 residues. The germline V gene encodes CDR1 LGHNA and CDR2 YNFKEQ. Germline trimming cut 7 bases from V and 4 bases from J; bases unmatched to any gene: 17. CDR3 region: CASTKDVGSSGADTQYF. The CDR3 DNA reads TGTGCCAGCACCAAAGACGTAGGGTCTAGCGGAGCAGATACGCAGTATTTT.

This clonotype was seen a few times. The V gene is TRBV7-8, the J gene TRBJ2-5; D not certain. CDR3 length: 15 amino acids. Germline CDR1 SGHVS, CDR2 FQNEAQ. Trimming removed 3 bases from V and 5 bases from J, with 16 bases in between. CDR3 loop: CASSFRLGLGETQYF. CDR3 sequence (DNA): TGTGCCAGCAGCTTTCGGCTGGGGTTGGGGGAGACCCAGTACTTC.

The V gene is TRBV24-1, the J gene TRBJ2-2; 7 bases map to TRBD1. The CDR3 totals 18 residues. Per germline, CDR1 KGHDR and CDR2 SFDVKD. Germline trimming cut 0 bases from V and 4 bases from J; bases unmatched to any gene: 10. The CDR3 loop is CATSDLGPRTGGTGELFF. The CDR3 DNA reads as TGTGCCACCAGTGATTTGGGCCCTCGGACAGGAGGCACCGGGGAGCTGTTTTTT.

This chain uses TRBV12-3 or TRBV12-4 with TRBJ1-1; tentative D call: TRBD1 (6 bases). This CDR3 comprises 16 residues. V was shortened by 8 bases and J by 1 base, with 20 bases between the two germline ends. CDR3 amino acids: CASVQYPPGENTEAFF. The DNA of the CDR3 is TGTGCCAGCGTTCAATACCCTCCAGGGGAGAACACTGAAGCTTTCTTT.

This clonotype was detected a few times. V usage is TRBV29-1 and J usage is TRBJ1-1; D unclear. Trimming removed 0 bases from V and 11 bases from J, with 13 bases in between. The CDR3 runs to 12 residues. The germline CDR1 and CDR2 sequences are SQVTM and ANQGSEA. CDR3 protein: CSVEDLGGRAFF. For the CDR3, the DNA is TGCAGCGTTGAAGATTTGGGAGGGCGGGCTTTCTTT.

This clonotype has a handful of counts. The V call is TRBV5-4, the J call TRBJ2-2; D unresolved. The CDR3 spans 13 residues. Germline-derived CDR1 and CDR2 are SGHNT and YYREEE (reference sequence). V was shortened by 2 bases and J by 5 bases, with 7 bases between the two germline ends. The CDR3 DNA follows: TGTGCCAGCAGCTTTGTAAAAACCGGGGAGCTGTTTTTT. Its protein product is CASSFVKTGELFF.

The chain has TRBV5-1 and TRBJ2-5, with 8 bases identical to TRBD2. CDR3 length: 15 amino acids. Unmatched junction bases numbered 10, after V lost 1 base and J lost 8 bases. CDR1 and CDR2 from the germline V gene are SGHRS and YFSETQ. The CDR3 reads CASSLPPGGADTQYF. CDR3 in DNA: TGCGCCAGCAGCTTGCCCCCCGGGGGGGCTGATACCCAGTACTTC.

This CDR3 is CSARGVADQETQYF. The CDR3 nucleotides are TGCAGTGCTAGGGGGGTAGCGGATCAAGAGACCCAGTACTTC. The V call is TRBV20-1, the J call TRBJ2-5; D may be TRBD2 (6 bases). Germline CDR1 DFQATT, CDR2 SNEGSKA (reference sequence). This CDR3 is built from 14 residues. The V and J ends lost 3 bases and 2 bases respectively, with 13 bases between them.

This clonotype occurred many times. The V call is TRBV29-1, the J call TRBJ2-2; a weak D match, TRBD2 (6 bases). V lost 6 bases to trimming and J lost 2 bases, with 13 bases between them. The germline V gene encodes CDR1 SQVTM and CDR2 ANQGSEA. The CDR3 loop spans 14 amino acids. The CDR3 region has the DNA TGCAGCGTCGTCCGGGACTTAAACACCGGGGAGCTGTTTTTT. Translated, it gives CSVVRDLNTGELFF.